This T cell receptor beta chain is drawn from a study of T cell changes during pregnancy in multiple sclerosis. TCRdb's copy holds only in-frame clones and misses some; the assay was immunoSEQ multiplex PCR. The data show around 68,000 clones, about nine tenths seen once. The trim removed 4 bases at V and 7 bases at J, leaving 7 bases unmatched. Germline values: CDR1 SGHRS, CDR2 YFSETQ. The CDR3 length is 14 residues. This specimen was peripheral blood, taken in the third trimester of pregnancy. The chain recombines TRBV5-1 with TRBJ2-4; 8 positions agree with TRBD2. This receptor was identified in a female donor with multiple sclerosis, enrolled in a pregnancy study. The CDR3 loop is CASSTGLAPNIQYF. The CDR3 DNA follows: TGCGCCAGCAGCACCGGACTAGCACCGAACATTCAGTACTTC.